The 6 T cell receptor beta chains in this list originate from one sample, sequenced in a study of blood T cells in healthy people across ages. It was with a sample-barcoded 5' primer and a J-beta primer mix that a second PCR of roughly 7 to 12 cycles was run. TCRdb called the 5' RACE reads again in MiXCR, with one record for every CDR3 protein. The sample holds some 1,800,000 distinct CDR3 sequences, roughly two fifths seen once. Sequenced input: blood. These receptors all stem from a human donor in good health.

Only one count was recorded for this clonotype. The chain is built from TRBV4-2 and TRBJ1-4; 7 bases match TRBD1. The germline CDR1 and CDR2 sequences are LGHNA and YNFKEQ. This CDR3 region has 15 residues. V trimming: 4 bases; J trimming: 6 bases; junction bases outside the gene matches: 8. The CDR3 nucleotides read TGTGCCAGCAGCCCCCAGACAGGGAGTGATGAAAAACTGTTTTTT. It is translated as CASSPQTGSDEKLFF.

This clonotype was observed once. V and J are TRBV20-1 and TRBJ1-5; possible D gene TRBD1, 5 bases. Germline CDR1 reads DFQATT; CDR2 reads SNEGSKA (reference sequence). Between the trimmed V and J ends, which lost 5 bases and 5 bases, there was a span of 13 bases. The CDR3 is 13 amino acids. CDR3 DNA: TGCAGTGCTGGCCGGGACCTCGATCAGCCCCAGCATTTT. Translated: CSAGRDLDQPQHF.

This clonotype was counted between two and nine times. V and J are TRBV4-2 and TRBJ2-1; perhaps TRBD2 as D (6 bases). Germline V gene lookup returns CDR1 LGHNA and CDR2 YNFKEQ. V was shortened by 4 bases and J by 0 bases, with 13 bases between the two germline ends. CDR3 length equals 16 residues. This CDR3 is CASSLKAGDSYNEQFF. CDR3 bases: TGTGCCAGCAGCCTCAAAGCGGGCGACTCCTACAATGAGCAGTTCTTC.

The chain joins TRBV6-2 or TRBV6-3 to TRBJ2-5; D assignment may be TRBD1 or TRBD2 (6 bases each). Germline lookup yields CDR1 MNHEY and CDR2 SVGEGT. CDR3 length equals 14 residues. V lost 8 bases, J lost 5 bases, and 18 bases lay in between. CDR3 sequence: CASRPSGAGETQYF. Written as DNA, the CDR3 is TGTGCCAGCCGACCCTCGGGGGCCGGGGAGACCCAGTACTTC.

In its sample, this clonotype was seen a few times. This rearrangement joins TRBV6-2 or TRBV6-3 to TRBJ1-1; no reliable D call. V dropped 0 bases and J dropped 5 bases, with 10 bases sitting between them. Germline assignment: CDR1 MNHEY and CDR2 SVGEGT. The CDR3 consists of 14 residues. The CDR3 loop is CASSYSIVETEAFF. The CDR3 DNA reads as TGTGCCAGCAGTTACTCGATTGTGGAGACTGAAGCTTTCTTT.

The genes are TRBV25-1 and TRBJ2-3; D is perhaps TRBD2 (6 bases). Looked up from germline, CDR1 is MGHDK and CDR2 is SYGVNS. CDR3 size: 17 residues. Trimming cost V 2 bases and J 4 bases, with 19 bases left between them. CDR3 loop: CASSEIPRAGQPDTQYF. In DNA, the CDR3 is TGTGCCAGCAGTGAAATTCCTCGAGCGGGTCAGCCAGATACGCAGTATTTT. Using reference TRBV25-1 and TRBJ2-3 for the parts outside the CDR3, the full variable domain is EADIYQTPRYLVIGTGKKITLECSQTMGHDKMYWYQQDPGMELHLIHYSYGVNSTEKGDLSSESTVSRIRTEHFPLTLESARPSHTSQYLCASSEIPRAGQPDTQYFGPGTRLTVL.